A single sample gave rise to the 32 T cell receptor beta chains below, sequenced in a study of OX40 agonist ivuxolimab in advanced cancers. Library preparation used the immunoSEQ multiplex PCR assay. As stored in TCRdb, this immuneACCESS dataset retains in-frame rearrangements with V and J assigned. A fraction of the clones does not appear; measured against another copy, unresolved V genes explain less than half of the discrepancy, and the remainder lacks a known reason. For this sample the table gives approximately 80,000 clones, of which roughly 85% were detected only once. Together, the top ten hold about 0.6% of the sample. The input for sequencing was CD4+ or CD8+ T cells sorted from blood, taken in a trial of the OX40 agonist ivuxolimab. These receptor sequences come from an adult with an advanced solid tumor such as melanoma, head and neck, liver or kidney cancer.

This chain links TRBV4-1 with TRBJ2-1; TRBD1 matches 10 bases. CDR3 length: 16 residues. Germline CDR1 is MGHRA and CDR2 is YSYEKL. V gave up 1 base and J gave up 3 bases; unmatched junction bases: 3. The CDR3 coding sequence is TGCGCCAGCAGCCAAGGGGGACAGGGGTTCTACAATGAGCAGTTCTTC. It yields the protein CASSQGGQGFYNEQFF.

V gene TRBV6-5 combines with J gene TRBJ2-1; no clear D. The V end lost 0 bases, the J end lost 9 bases, and 18 bases lay between the germline ends. CDR1 is MNHEY and CDR2 is SVGAGI in the germline V gene. CDR3 size: 16 residues. In nucleotides, the CDR3 is TGTGCCAGCAGTTACTCAAGGGCTAGTTCTCGGGCTGAGCAGTTCTTC. Residues: CASSYSRASSRAEQFF.

This chain joins TRBV7-9 and TRBJ1-4; 8 bases match TRBD1. V shed 5 bases and J 8 bases; nucleotides not matched to a gene: 7. This CDR3 contains 14 residues. Germline CDR1 and CDR2: SEHNR and FQNEAQ (reference sequence). The CDR3 loop is CASSPGQGFEKLFF. The CDR3 DNA reads as TGTGCCAGCAGCCCCGGACAGGGCTTCGAAAAACTGTTTTTT. Variable domain in full (rest from reference TRBV7-9 and TRBJ1-4): DTGVSQNPRHKITKRGQNVTFRCDPISEHNRLYWYRQTLGQGPEFLTYFQNEAQLEKSRLLSDRFSAERPKGSFSTLEIQRTEQGDSAMYLCASSPGQGFEKLFFGSGTQLSVL.

The chain uses TRBV6-1 and TRBJ1-3; D is uncertain. The V end lost 10 bases, the J end lost 2 bases, and 18 bases lay between the germline ends. The CDR3 is made up of 15 amino acids. Germline V gives CDR1 MNHNS, CDR2 SASEGT. The CDR3 protein is CATVAGPSTGNTIYF. The DNA for the CDR3 is TGTGCCACAGTGGCGGGCCCCTCCACTGGAAACACCATATATTTT.

The chain couples TRBV19 to TRBJ1-2; 9 bases map to TRBD1. Germline assignment: CDR1 LNHDA and CDR2 SQIVND (reference sequence). The CDR3 covers 16 residues. The J segment lost 3 bases and the V segment lost 0 bases, leaving 5 bases of the junction unmatched. This chain's CDR3 is CASSIDLRTGDYGYTF. CDR3 bases: TGTGCCAGTAGTATAGATCTCCGGACAGGGGACTATGGCTACACCTTC.

J is TRBJ1-5 and V is TRBV29-1, with D unresolved. CDR3 length: 14 residues. Germline CDR1 SQVTM, CDR2 ANQGSEA. V was clipped by 6 bases and J by 2 bases, with 14 bases between them. CDR3: CSVAAAEGNQPQHF. The CDR3 DNA is TGCAGCGTGGCCGCAGCGGAGGGCAATCAGCCCCAGCATTTT.

This clone was recorded only once. The chain carries TRBV5-1 and TRBJ1-2, with a tentative D call TRBD1 (6 bases). The germline V and J ends were trimmed by 6 bases and 5 bases, with 17 bases remaining between them. Germline V gene data show CDR1 as SGHRS and CDR2 as YFSETQ. There are 14 residues in the CDR3. The CDR3 DNA follows: TGCGCCAGCAACCCGGGGGGGACATTGTATGGCTACACCTTC. It encodes CASNPGGTLYGYTF.

The gene calls are TRBV5-6 and TRBJ2-7, with 8 bases matching TRBD2. Germline lookup yields CDR1 SGHDT and CDR2 YYEEEE. After removal of 1 base from V and 11 bases from J, the junction contained 2 bases not matched to a gene. CDR3 length: 11 residues. The CDR3 region is CASSLWREEYF. In nucleotides, the CDR3 is TGTGCCAGCAGCTTGTGGCGGGAGGAGTACTTC.

The chain recombines TRBV11-2 with TRBJ1-2; 8 bases agree with TRBD1. The CDR3 is 13 residues long. Germline loops: CDR1 SGHAT, CDR2 FQNNGV. J gave up 3 bases and V 5 bases, and 2 bases lay outside the gene matches. CDR3 residues: CASSPGQDYGYTF. CDR3 bases: TGTGCCAGCAGCCCGGGACAGGACTATGGCTACACCTTC.

This clone was seen more than once but under ten times. The gene calls are TRBV6-5 and TRBJ1-6, with 12 bases identical to TRBD1. The germline gives CDR1 MNHEY, CDR2 SVGAGI. The V gene end was trimmed by 0 bases and the J gene end by 9 bases; junction bases not matched to a gene: 3. This CDR3 is built from 16 residues. The CDR3 region is CASSYSRDRGLSPLHF. In nucleotides, the CDR3 is TGTGCCAGCAGTTACTCGCGGGACAGGGGGCTTTCACCCCTCCACTTT.

The chain couples TRBV30 to TRBJ1-2; the D is unclear. Trimming removed 2 bases from V and 8 bases from J, with 18 bases in between. Germline values: CDR1 GTSNPN, CDR2 SVGIG (reference sequence). The length of the CDR3 is 14 residues. CDR3 bases: TGTGCCTGGAGTTTCGAGGGTGGGAGAAACGGCTACACCTTC. Its translation is CAWSFEGGRNGYTF.

V gene TRBV11-2 combines with J gene TRBJ2-5; possibly TRBD2 for D (6 bases). CDR1 is SGHAT and CDR2 is FQNNGV in the germline V gene. The CDR3 sequence is 15 residues long. Trimming cost V 1 base and J 3 bases, with 12 bases left between them. The CDR3 loop is CASSLVKRVEETQYF. CDR3 sequence (DNA): TGTGCCAGCAGCTTAGTGAAGCGGGTGGAAGAGACCCAGTACTTC.

The CDR3 bases are TGTGCCAGCAGTGGACAGGGGGCGCGGAACGAGCAGTACTTC. Encoded protein: CASSGQGARNEQYF. The chain employs TRBV6-6 and TRBJ2-7; TRBD1 aligns across 11 bases. V shed 5 bases and J 5 bases; nucleotides not matched to a gene: 5. Germline lookup yields CDR1 MNHNY and CDR2 SVGAGI (reference sequence). The CDR3 spans 14 residues.

The rearrangement joins TRBV15 to TRBJ1-1; tentative D call: TRBD1 (5 bases). The germline CDR1 and CDR2 sequences are LNHNV and YYDKDF (reference sequence). CDR3 size: 14 residues. The V gene lost 4 bases and the J gene lost 2 bases, with 11 bases spanning the gap. The chain's CDR3 is CATSTRQQNTEAFF. The CDR3 DNA follows: TGTGCCACCAGCACGCGACAGCAAAACACTGAAGCTTTCTTT.

The gene calls are TRBV7-8 and TRBJ2-3; tentative D call: TRBD2 (5 bases). With 1 base removed from V and 5 bases from J, the gap between germline ends came to 10 bases. Germline loops: CDR1 SGHVS, CDR2 FQNEAQ. There are 14 residues in the CDR3. CDR3 residues: CASSLGTRRDTQYF. The CDR3 DNA follows: TGTGCCAGCAGCTTAGGGACTCGTCGAGATACGCAGTATTTT.

The CDR3 sequence is CASSLALAGTADTGELFF. As DNA, the CDR3 is TGCGCCAGCAGCTTGGCCCTGGCAGGGACCGCCGACACCGGGGAGCTGTTTTTT. The chain links TRBV5-1 to TRBJ2-2; D possibly uses TRBD1 or TRBD2 (5 bases each). The CDR3 extends over 18 amino acids. The V gene's germline CDR1 is SGHRS and CDR2 YFSETQ. With 0 bases removed from V and 3 bases from J, the gap between germline ends came to 18 bases.

The chain has TRBV28 and TRBJ2-7, with a weak D call TRBD1 (6 bases). This CDR3 has 13 residues. V was cut by 8 bases and J by 5 bases, with 16 bases left in between. The germline gives CDR1 MDHEN, CDR2 SYDVKM. The CDR3: CASAQGNEDEQYF. CDR3 in DNA: TGTGCCAGCGCCCAGGGGAATGAGGACGAGCAGTACTTC.

This chain links TRBV5-1 with TRBJ1-3; a weak D match, TRBD1 (6 bases). Per the germline V gene, CDR1 is SGHRS and CDR2 is YFSETQ. V gave up 0 bases and J gave up 0 bases, with 7 bases separating them. This CDR3 is 15 amino acids long. The DNA for the CDR3 is TGCGCCAGCAGCTTGGCAGGGGTCTCTGGAAACACCATATATTTT. Translating it yields CASSLAGVSGNTIYF.

As DNA, the CDR3 is TGTGCCAGCAGCCTAACGCAGACCAACGCTGAAGCTTTCTTT. Residues: CASSLTQTNAEAFF. V and J are TRBV7-9 and TRBJ1-1; D is unclear. This CDR3 contains 14 residues. From germline, CDR1 is SEHNR and CDR2 FQNEAQ (reference sequence). The V gene lost 5 bases and the J gene lost 6 bases, with 16 bases spanning the gap.

J is TRBJ1-2 and V is TRBV9; the D is unclear. Per the germline V gene, CDR1 is SGDLS and CDR2 is YYNGEE. Trimming pared 0 bases from V and 4 bases from J, leaving 13 bases between. CDR3 length: 15 amino acids. The chain's CDR3 is CASSVEDALGYGYTF. For the CDR3, the DNA is TGTGCCAGCAGCGTAGAGGACGCGCTCGGCTATGGCTACACCTTC.

This chain links TRBV19 with TRBJ1-2, with 9 bases lining up with TRBD1. Looked up from germline, CDR1 is LNHDA and CDR2 is SQIVND (reference sequence). This CDR3 is 15 amino acids long. The junction had 7 bases not matched to a gene; V was cut back by 4 bases and J by 4 bases. In DNA, the CDR3 is TGTGCCAGTAGTACTTTTCCGGACAGGGGCTATGGCTACACCTTC. Protein sequence: CASSTFPDRGYGYTF.

The chain is built from TRBV29-1 and TRBJ2-3; TRBD2 might be the D (5 bases). The germline gives CDR1 SQVTM, CDR2 ANQGSEA. The CDR3 loop spans 13 amino acids. V was shortened by 7 bases and J by 3 bases, with 14 bases between the two germline ends. The chain's CDR3 is CSAAASLTDTQYF. CDR3 in DNA: TGCAGCGCAGCAGCTAGCTTAACAGATACGCAGTATTTT.

This clone was detected a few times. The CDR3 nucleotides are TGTGCCAGCAGCCAAGAGAGCCGTTCACCCCTCCACTTT. Translating gives CASSQESRSPLHF. V and J are TRBV14 and TRBJ1-6; D remains unclear. The CDR3 covers 13 residues. The V and J ends lost 0 bases and 9 bases respectively, with 6 bases between them. CDR1 is SGHDN and CDR2 is FVKESK in the germline V gene.

This rearrangement joins TRBV5-8 to TRBJ1-1; TRBD1 matches 7 bases. The junction had 20 bases not matched to a gene; V was cut back by 6 bases and J by 0 bases. Germline V gene data show CDR1 as SGHTS and CDR2 as YDEGEE. This CDR3 is 19 amino acids long. The CDR3 DNA sequence: TGTGCCAGCACCAACCAAAGACAGGGCTCAGTCATATTGAACACTGAAGCTTTCTTT. Protein: CASTNQRQGSVILNTEAFF.

This clone was picked up one time. The rearrangement joins TRBV19 to TRBJ1-1, with a tentative D call TRBD1 (6 bases). Trimming shortened V by 4 bases and J by 2 bases, and 14 bases separated the two germline ends. CDR1 and CDR2 from the germline V gene are LNHDA and SQIVND (reference sequence). This CDR3 region has 15 residues. The CDR3 spells CASSRADSINTEAFF. The CDR3 coding sequence is TGTGCCAGTAGTAGGGCGGACAGCATAAACACTGAAGCTTTCTTT. Drawing the rest from reference TRBV19 and TRBJ1-1, the complete variable domain is DGGITQSPKYLFRKEGQNVTLSCEQNLNHDAMYWYRQDPGQGLRLIYYSQIVNDFQKGDIAEGYSVSREKKESFPLTVTSAQKNPTAFYLCASSRADSINTEAFFGQGTRLTVV.

The chain is built from TRBV5-1 and TRBJ2-2; D ambiguous. Germline V lookup: CDR1 SGHRS, CDR2 YFSETQ. The CDR3 contains 14 residues. V was cut by 2 bases and J by 1 base, with 6 bases left in between. The CDR3 nucleotides are TGCGCCAGCAGCTTCGACCAGAACACCGGGGAGCTGTTTTTT. Amino acids: CASSFDQNTGELFF.

This rearrangement joins TRBV18 to TRBJ2-7, with D hard to call. This CDR3 spans 11 amino acids. The V end was cut by 5 bases, the J end by 3 bases, with 5 bases between. From germline, CDR1 is KGHSH and CDR2 LQKENI. The CDR3 sequence is CASSSNYEQYF. CDR3 nucleotide sequence: TGTGCCAGCTCATCCAACTACGAGCAGTACTTC. Combining the CDR3 with reference TRBV18 and TRBJ2-7 gives the whole variable domain NAGVMQNPRHLVRRRGQEARLRCSPMKGHSHVYWYRQLPEEGLKFMVYLQKENIIDESGMPKERFSAEFPKEGPSILRIQQVVRGDSAAYFCASSSNYEQYFGPGTRLTVT.

V and J are TRBV30 and TRBJ2-7; 7 bases agree with TRBD1. V trimming: 1 base; J trimming: 4 bases; junction bases outside the gene matches: 1. The CDR3 is made up of 12 amino acids. From germline, CDR1 is GTSNPN and CDR2 SVGIG (reference sequence). CDR3 bases: TGTGCCTGGAGTGGACAGGGATACGAGCAGTACTTC. Amino acids: CAWSGQGYEQYF.

The V call is TRBV19, the J call TRBJ1-6; D is unresolved. The germline CDR1 and CDR2 sequences are LNHDA and SQIVND (reference sequence). The ends were cut back, 10 bases at V and 10 bases at J, with 26 bases in the middle. This CDR3 has 16 residues. The CDR3 loop is CATSPLRLSGGSPLHF. As DNA, the CDR3 is TGTGCCACCAGTCCCCTTAGGTTGTCGGGAGGGTCACCCCTCCACTTT.

This chain connects TRBV5-1 to TRBJ1-2; 7 nucleotides agree with TRBD1. The CDR3 is 15 residues long. V was pared by 2 bases and J by 5 bases, with 9 bases of the junction left unmatched. The germline V gene has CDR1 SGHRS and CDR2 YFSETQ. The CDR3 sequence: CASSLTGTEVYGYTF. Here the CDR3 DNA reads TGCGCCAGCAGCTTAACCGGGACAGAAGTATATGGCTACACCTTC.

Regarding this clone: Other DNA sequences in this specimen translate into the identical CDR3. The gene calls are TRBV2 and TRBJ1-1; TRBD1 agrees at 8 bases. Germline values: CDR1 SNHLY, CDR2 FYNNEI. Trimming took 9 bases from V and 1 from J; bases not matched to a gene: 4. The CDR3 totals 13 residues. The CDR3 here is CASRGQENTEAFF. CDR3 nucleotide sequence: TGTGCCAGTAGGGGACAGGAGAACACTGAAGCTTTCTTT. Looking up the rest from reference TRBV2 and TRBJ1-1 gives the full variable domain: EPEVTQTPSHQVTQMGQEVILRCVPISNHLYFYWYRQILGQKVEFLVSFYNNEISEKSEIFDDQFSVERPDGSNFTLKIRSTKLEDSAMYFCASRGQENTEAFFGQGTRLTVV.

V gene TRBV18 combines with J gene TRBJ2-3; 7 nucleotides line up with TRBD1. V dropped 0 bases and J dropped 4; count of bases not matched to a gene: 1. This CDR3 is 14 amino acids long. The germline V gene has CDR1 KGHSH and CDR2 LQKENI. CDR3 nucleotide sequence: TGTGCCAGCTCACCACCGGGACAGCCAGATACGCAGTATTTT. Translating gives CASSPPGQPDTQYF.